The sequence of this TCR beta chain was determined in a study of regulatory T cells in long-lasting Graves disease. Study results and limitations: TRBV28 was favored in persistent disease, as were TRBJ1-2 and TRBJ2-5.

Researchers made TCR beta libraries by using iRepertoire HTBI primers and running Arm-PCR on CDR3 regions. Each CDR3 protein gets one entry after TCRdb re-called the multiplex PCR reads with MiXCR. The sample includes 500,000 to 700,000 distinct CDR3 sequences, approximately 31% seen only once; the top ten take roughly 41%. CDR1 LGHDT and CDR2 YNNKEL come from the germline V gene (reference sequence). V was cut by 0 bases and J by 1 base, with 6 bases left in between. The CDR3 length is 14 residues. A remark on this clonotype: What it recognizes is unknown.

Documented time point: persistent/refractory GD, antithyroid drugs over 5 years with positive TRAb. Preparation of the TCR library used RNA extracted from PBMCs. The sequence was obtained from a female donor with Graves disease. Material: peripheral blood mononuclear cells (PBMCs), obtained when the disease was refractory, from a patient treated with antithyroid drugs. J is TRBJ1-1 and V is TRBV3-1; D is ambiguous. CDR3 DNA: TGTGCCAGCAGCCAAGAGGGCGGGAACACTGAAGCTTTCTTT. It yields the protein CASSQEGGNTEAFF.